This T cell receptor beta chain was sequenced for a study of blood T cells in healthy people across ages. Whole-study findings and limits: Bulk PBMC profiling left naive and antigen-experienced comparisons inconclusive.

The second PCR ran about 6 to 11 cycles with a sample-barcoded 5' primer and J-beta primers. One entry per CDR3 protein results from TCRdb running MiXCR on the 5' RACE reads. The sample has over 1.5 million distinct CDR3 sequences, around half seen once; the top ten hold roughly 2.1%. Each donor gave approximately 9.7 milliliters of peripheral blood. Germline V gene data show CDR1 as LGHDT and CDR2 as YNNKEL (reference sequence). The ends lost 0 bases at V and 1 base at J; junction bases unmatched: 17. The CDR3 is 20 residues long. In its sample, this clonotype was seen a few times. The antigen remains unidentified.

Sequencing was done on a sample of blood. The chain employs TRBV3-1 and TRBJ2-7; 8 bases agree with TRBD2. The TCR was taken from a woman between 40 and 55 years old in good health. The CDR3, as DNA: TGTGCCAGCAGCCAAGAGAAGCCAGCGGGGGCCAGAAAGTTTTCCTACGAGCAGTACTTC. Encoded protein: CASSQEKPAGARKFSYEQYF.